This entry features one T cell receptor (beta chain) sequence. Its cognate antigen is unknown. TCRdb recomputed calls from the reads with MiXCR, one row per CDR3 protein. This sample has more than 650,000 distinct CDR3 sequences, with less than 40% found just once. The record originates from a study of T cell repertoires in cytomegalovirus infection. In the study overall: The public TCR beta signatures pointed to both CMV infection and matching HLA type. Study-wide findings and caveats: Within the response measured ex vivo, HLA-C-restricted CMV-specific TCR beta clonotypes were dominant. Totalled public TCR beta family frequency picked out people who carried CMV plus the relevant HLA.

Germline V lookup: CDR1 MGHRA, CDR2 YSYEKL. V lost 0 bases and J lost 3; bases outside the gene matches: 2. There are 15 residues in the CDR3. What was sequenced was PBMCs. The genes are TRBV4-1 and TRBJ2-7; 10 bases agree with TRBD2. The sequence was collected from a human donor in good health (CMV status not recorded). Some clones in this sample may be carry-over from other donors' samples. CDR3 in DNA: TGCGCCAGCAGCCAAGAACTAGCGGGACTCTACGAGCAGTACTTC. It translates to CASSQELAGLYEQYF.